This T cell receptor (beta chain) was documented in a study of blood T cell repertoires in COVID-19. As originally analysed: Amplifying reference gene primers gave estimates of nucleated cell counts. The table came from immunoSEQ multiplex PCR; TCRdb's copy has only in-frame clones and leaves some out. The V and J calls and clone size come from that table; D and trimming were worked out from the DNA. The top ten clones hold approximately 8% of a sample with over 150,000 clones, about 74% of them seen once. The CDR3 runs to 12 residues. Germline values: CDR1 SEHNR, CDR2 FQNEAQ (reference sequence). V was trimmed by 5 bases and J by 5 bases, leaving 7 bases between them.

The origin of this receptor is a man in his fifties or sixties with acute or convalescent COVID-19. This rearrangement joins TRBV7-9 to TRBJ1-5, with D unclear. Sequenced input: peripheral blood. CDR3 DNA sequence: TGTGCCAGCAGCACGGAGGATCAGCCCCAGCATTTT. It yields the protein CASSTEDQPQHF.